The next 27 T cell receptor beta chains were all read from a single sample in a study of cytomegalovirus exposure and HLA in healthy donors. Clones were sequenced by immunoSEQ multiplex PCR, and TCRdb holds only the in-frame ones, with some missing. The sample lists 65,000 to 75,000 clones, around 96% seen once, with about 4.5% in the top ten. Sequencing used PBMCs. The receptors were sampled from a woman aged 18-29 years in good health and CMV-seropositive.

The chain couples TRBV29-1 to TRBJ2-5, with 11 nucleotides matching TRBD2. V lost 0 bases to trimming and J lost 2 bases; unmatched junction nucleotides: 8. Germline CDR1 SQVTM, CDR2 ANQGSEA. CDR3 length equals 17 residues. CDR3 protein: CSVEDPSGRTQQETQYF. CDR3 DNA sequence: TGCAGCGTTGAAGACCCTAGCGGGAGGACCCAACAAGAGACCCAGTACTTC. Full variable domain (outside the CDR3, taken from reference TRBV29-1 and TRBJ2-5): SAVISQKPSRDICQRGTSLTIQCQVDSQVTMMFWYRQQPGQSLTLIATANQGSEATYESGFVIDKFPISRPNLTFSTLTVSNMSPEDSSIYLCSVEDPSGRTQQETQYFGPGTRLLVL.

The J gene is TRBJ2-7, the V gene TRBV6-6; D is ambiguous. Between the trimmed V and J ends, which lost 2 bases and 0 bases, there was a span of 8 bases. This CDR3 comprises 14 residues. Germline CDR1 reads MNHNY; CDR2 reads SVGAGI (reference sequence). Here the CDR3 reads CASSYRVASYEQYF. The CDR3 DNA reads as TGTGCCAGCAGTTACCGGGTGGCCTCCTACGAGCAGTACTTC.

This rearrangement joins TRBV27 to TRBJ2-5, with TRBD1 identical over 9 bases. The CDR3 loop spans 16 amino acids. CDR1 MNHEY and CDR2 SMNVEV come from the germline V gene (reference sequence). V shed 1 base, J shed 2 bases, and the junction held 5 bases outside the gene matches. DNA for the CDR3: TGTGCCAGCAGTTTATGGGACAGGGAGGGACAAGAGACCCAGTACTTC. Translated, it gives CASSLWDREGQETQYF.

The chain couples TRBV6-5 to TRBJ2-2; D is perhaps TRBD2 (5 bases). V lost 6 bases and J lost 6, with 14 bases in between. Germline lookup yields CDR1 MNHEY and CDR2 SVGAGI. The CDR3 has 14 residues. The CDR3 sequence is CASRIGLLPGELFF. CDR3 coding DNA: TGTGCCAGCAGAATCGGACTGCTTCCCGGGGAGCTGTTTTTT.

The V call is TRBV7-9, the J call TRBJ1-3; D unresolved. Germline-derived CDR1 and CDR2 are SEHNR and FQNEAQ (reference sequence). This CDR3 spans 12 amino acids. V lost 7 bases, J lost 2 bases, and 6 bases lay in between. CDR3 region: CASIPTGNTIYF. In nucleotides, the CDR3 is TGTGCCAGCATCCCTACTGGAAACACCATATATTTT.

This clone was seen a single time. CDR3 amino acids: CASSGLAGRIETQYF. The CDR3 DNA is TGTGCCAGCAGTGGACTAGCGGGGAGAATAGAGACCCAGTACTTC. The chain is built from TRBV2 and TRBJ2-5; 11 bases are shared with TRBD2. V gave up 4 bases and J gave up 4 bases; unmatched junction bases: 5. CDR3 length: 15 amino acids. Germline V CDR1 and CDR2: SNHLY, FYNNEI.

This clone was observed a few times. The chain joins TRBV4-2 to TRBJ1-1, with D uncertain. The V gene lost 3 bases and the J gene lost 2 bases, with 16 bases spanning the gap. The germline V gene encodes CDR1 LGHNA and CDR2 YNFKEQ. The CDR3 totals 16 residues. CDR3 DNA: TGTGCCAGCAGCCACCCTGAGAGGGAGCTAAACACTGAAGCTTTCTTT. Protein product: CASSHPERELNTEAFF.

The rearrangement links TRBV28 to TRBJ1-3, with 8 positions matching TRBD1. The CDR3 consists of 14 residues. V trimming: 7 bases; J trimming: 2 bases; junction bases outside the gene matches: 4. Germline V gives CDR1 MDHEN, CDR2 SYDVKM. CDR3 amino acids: CASMDRAAGNTIYF. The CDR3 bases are TGTGCCAGCATGGACAGGGCAGCTGGAAACACCATATATTTT.

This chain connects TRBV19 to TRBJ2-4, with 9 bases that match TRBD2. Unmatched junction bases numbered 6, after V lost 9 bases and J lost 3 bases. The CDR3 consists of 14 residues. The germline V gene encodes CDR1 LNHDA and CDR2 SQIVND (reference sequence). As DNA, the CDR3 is TGTGCCAGCTCCGGGACTAGCCTCAAAAACATTCAGTACTTC. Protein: CASSGTSLKNIQYF.

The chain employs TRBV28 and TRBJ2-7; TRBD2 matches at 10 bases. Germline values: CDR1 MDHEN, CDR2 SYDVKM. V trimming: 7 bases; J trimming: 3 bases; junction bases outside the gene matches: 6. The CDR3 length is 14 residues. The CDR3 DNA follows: TGTGCCAGCATCGGCCTAGCGGGGGACTACGAGCAGTACTTC. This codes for CASIGLAGDYEQYF.

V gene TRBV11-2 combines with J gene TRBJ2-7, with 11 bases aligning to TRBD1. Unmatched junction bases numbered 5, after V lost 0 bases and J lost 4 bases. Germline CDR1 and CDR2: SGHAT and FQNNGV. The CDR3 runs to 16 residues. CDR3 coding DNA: TGTGCCAGCAGCTTAGAGCTGGGGACAGGGGGATACGAGCAGTACTTC. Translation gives CASSLELGTGGYEQYF.

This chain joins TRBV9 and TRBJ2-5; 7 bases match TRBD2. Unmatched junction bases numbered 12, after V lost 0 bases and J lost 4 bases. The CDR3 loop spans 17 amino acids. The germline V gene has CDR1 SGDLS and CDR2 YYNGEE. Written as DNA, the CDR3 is TGTGCCAGCAGCGTAGCTGGCGGGAGTATTGGGGGAGAGACCCAGTACTTC. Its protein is CASSVAGGSIGGETQYF.

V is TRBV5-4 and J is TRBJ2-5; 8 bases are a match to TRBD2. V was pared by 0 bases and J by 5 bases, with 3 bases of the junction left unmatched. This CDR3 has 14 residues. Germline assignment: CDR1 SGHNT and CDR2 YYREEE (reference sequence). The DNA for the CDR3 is TGTGCCAGCAGCTTGGCCGGGACTAGGGAGACCCAGTACTTC. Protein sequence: CASSLAGTRETQYF. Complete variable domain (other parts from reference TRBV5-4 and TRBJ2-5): ETGVTQSPTHLIKTRGQQVTLRCSSQSGHNTVSWYQQALGQGPQFIFQYYREEENGRGNFPPRFSGLQFPNYSSELNVNALELDDSALYLCASSLAGTRETQYFGPGTRLLVL.

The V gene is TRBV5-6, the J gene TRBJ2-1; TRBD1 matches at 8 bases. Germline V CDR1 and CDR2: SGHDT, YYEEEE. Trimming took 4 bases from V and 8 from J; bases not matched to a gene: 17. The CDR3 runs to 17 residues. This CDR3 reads CASSHTGLDRDYYEQFF. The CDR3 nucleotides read TGTGCCAGCAGCCACACCGGTTTGGACAGGGATTATTATGAGCAGTTCTTC.

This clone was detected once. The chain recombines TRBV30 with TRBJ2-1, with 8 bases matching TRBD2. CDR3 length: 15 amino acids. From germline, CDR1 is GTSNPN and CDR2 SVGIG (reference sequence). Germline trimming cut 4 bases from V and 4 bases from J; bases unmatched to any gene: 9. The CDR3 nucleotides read TGTGCCTGGAAATGGCCGGGGGGGTCGTACAATGAGCAGTTCTTC. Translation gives CAWKWPGGSYNEQFF.

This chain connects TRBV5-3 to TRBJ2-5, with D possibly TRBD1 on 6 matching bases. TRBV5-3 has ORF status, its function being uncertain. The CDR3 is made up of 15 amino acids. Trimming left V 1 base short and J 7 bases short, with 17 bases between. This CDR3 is CARSLPQGCCVTQYF. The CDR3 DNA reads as TGTGCCAGAAGCTTGCCCCAGGGGTGCTGCGTGACCCAGTACTTC.

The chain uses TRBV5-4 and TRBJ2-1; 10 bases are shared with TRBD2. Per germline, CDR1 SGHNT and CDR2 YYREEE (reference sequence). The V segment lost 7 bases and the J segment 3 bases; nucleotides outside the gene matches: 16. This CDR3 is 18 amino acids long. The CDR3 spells CASRGGDSGTSDYNEQFF. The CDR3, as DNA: TGTGCCAGCCGCGGGGGGGACAGCGGGACTAGCGACTACAATGAGCAGTTCTTC.

CDR3 loop: CASGLVLGRPSQANYGYTF. The DNA for the CDR3 is TGTGCTAGTGGTTTGGTACTCGGCAGGCCCTCGCAAGCTAACTATGGCTACACCTTC. The rearrangement links TRBV12-5 to TRBJ1-2, with D unresolved. Germline V lookup: CDR1 LGHNT, CDR2 FRNRAP. This CDR3 is built from 19 residues. The V and J ends lost 0 bases and 0 bases respectively, with 20 bases between them.

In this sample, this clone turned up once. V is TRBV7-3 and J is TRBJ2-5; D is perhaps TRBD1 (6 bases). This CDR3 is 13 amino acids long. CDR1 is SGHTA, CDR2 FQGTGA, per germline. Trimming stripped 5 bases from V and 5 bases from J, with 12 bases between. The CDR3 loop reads CASSPRTGETQYF. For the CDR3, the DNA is TGTGCCAGCAGCCCCCGTACAGGGGAGACCCAGTACTTC.

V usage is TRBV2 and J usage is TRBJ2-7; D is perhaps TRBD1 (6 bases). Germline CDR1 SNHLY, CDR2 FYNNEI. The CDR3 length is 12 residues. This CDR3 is CASRGYSYEQYF. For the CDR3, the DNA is TGTGCTTCAAGGGGGTACTCCTACGAGCAGTACTTC.

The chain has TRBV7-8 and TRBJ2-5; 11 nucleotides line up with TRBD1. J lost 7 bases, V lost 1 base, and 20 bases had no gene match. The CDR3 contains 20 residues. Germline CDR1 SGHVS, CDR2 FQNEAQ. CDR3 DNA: TGTGCCAGCAGCTTAGGAAGCGGGACATTGTGGGGACAGGGGGAAGGGACCCAGTACTTC. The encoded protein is CASSLGSGTLWGQGEGTQYF.

Here the CDR3 DNA reads TGTGCCAGTAGCGGACCCATCGCAGGGGGCGGAGGGCTTCTCGAGCAGTACTTC. Protein sequence: CASSGPIAGGGGLLEQYF. The V call is TRBV19, the J call TRBJ2-7, with 8 bases matching TRBD1. V was clipped by 6 bases and J by 6 bases; unmatched bases: 22. The CDR3 has 18 amino acids. Germline CDR1 is LNHDA and CDR2 is SQIVND (reference sequence).

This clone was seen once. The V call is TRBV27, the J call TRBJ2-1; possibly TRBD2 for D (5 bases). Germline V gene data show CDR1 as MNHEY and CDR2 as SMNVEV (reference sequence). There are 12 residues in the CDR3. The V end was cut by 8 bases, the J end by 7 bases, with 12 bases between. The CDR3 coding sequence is TGTGCCAGCCGGGAAACCCAGAATGAGCAGTTCTTC. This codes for CASRETQNEQFF.

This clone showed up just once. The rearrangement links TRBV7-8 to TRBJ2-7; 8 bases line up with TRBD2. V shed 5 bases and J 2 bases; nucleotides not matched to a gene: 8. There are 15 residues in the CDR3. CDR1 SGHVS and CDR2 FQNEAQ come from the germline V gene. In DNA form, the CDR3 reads TGTGCCAGCAGCCGAAGCGGGAGTATTCCCTACGAGCAGTACTTC. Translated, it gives CASSRSGSIPYEQYF.

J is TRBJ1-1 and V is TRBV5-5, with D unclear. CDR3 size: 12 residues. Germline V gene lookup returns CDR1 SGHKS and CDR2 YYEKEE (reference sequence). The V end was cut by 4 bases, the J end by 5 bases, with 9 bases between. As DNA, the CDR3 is TGTGCCAGCAGCCCAGGCAGGACTGAAGCTTTCTTT. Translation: CASSPGRTEAFF.

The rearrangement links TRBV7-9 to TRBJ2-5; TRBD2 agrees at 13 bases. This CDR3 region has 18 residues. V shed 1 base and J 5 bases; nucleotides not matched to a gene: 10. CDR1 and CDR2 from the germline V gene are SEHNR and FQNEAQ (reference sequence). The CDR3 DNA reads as TGTGCCAGCAGCTTAGATCGGACTAGCGGGAGTTTGTCGGAGACCCAGTACTTC. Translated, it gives CASSLDRTSGSLSETQYF.

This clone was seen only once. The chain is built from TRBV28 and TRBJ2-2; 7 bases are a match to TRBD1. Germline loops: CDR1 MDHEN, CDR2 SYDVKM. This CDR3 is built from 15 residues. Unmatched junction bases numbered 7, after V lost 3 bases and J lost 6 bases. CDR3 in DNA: TGTGCCAGCAGTTTTGAGACAGGGTATGCCGGGGAGCTGTTTTTT. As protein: CASSFETGYAGELFF.